This TCR beta chain emerged from a study of T cell responses to AZD1222 COVID-19 vaccine. Study overall: Samples with a second dose at about 4 or about 12 weeks were pooled together. Overall study findings and caveats: Baseline seropositivity characterized only a handful of AZD1222 recipients. Spike-specific TCR breadth and depth grew following two AZD1222 doses.

Produced via immunoSEQ multiplex PCR; TCRdb's table is partial and in-frame only. Among 160,000 or so clones listed, about 90% were seen once. This clone showed up just once. Its cognate antigen is unknown. CDR1 is SGHTA and CDR2 is FQGNSA in the germline V gene. The V end lost 5 bases, the J end lost 0 bases, and 13 bases lay between the germline ends. The CDR3 contains 15 residues. The specimen comprised peripheral blood, sampled on day 0 of AZD1222 vaccination. The receptor's source is an adult in good health. The rearrangement uses TRBV7-2 and TRBJ1-1; D is uncertain. CDR3 sequence reads: CASSAVGGLNTEAFF. CDR3 nucleotides: TGTGCCAGCAGCGCCGTTGGAGGGTTGAACACTGAAGCTTTCTTT.